This T cell receptor (beta chain) derives from a study of sequential checkpoint blockade in melanoma. Measured with immunoSEQ multiplex PCR; TCRdb has only the in-frame clones, and not every one. This table holds fewer than 40,000 clones, approximately 90% found once. Germline CDR1 reads PRHDT; CDR2 reads FYEKMQ (reference sequence). The V end lost 2 bases, the J end lost 3 bases, and 13 bases lay between the germline ends. The CDR3 totals 15 residues. The treatment is: randomized to nivolumab then ipilimumab (arm A) or the reverse (arm B). None of the patients previously received DNA-damaging chemotherapy.

The chain links TRBV13 to TRBJ2-5; maybe TRBD2 (6 bases). The sample in question was CD8+ T cells sorted from blood (inferred from file names), obtained from a patient given nivolumab and ipilimumab in sequence. The receptor was isolated from a human donor with melanoma. The CDR3 DNA sequence: TGTGCCAGCAGCTTAAGCGGGCAGGGCGAAGAGACCCAGTACTTC. Encoded protein: CASSLSGQGEETQYF.